These T cell receptor beta chains were read from a single sample in a study of cytomegalovirus exposure and HLA in healthy donors. Sequencing used immunoSEQ multiplex PCR; TCRdb keeps in-frame clones, though not all of them. The sample includes tens of thousands of clones, roughly four fifths of them seen just once. The specimen sequenced was PBMCs. The receptors come from a man aged 18 to 30 in good health and CMV-seronegative. CDR3s include the opening cysteine and the closing phenylalanine or tryptophan. Fields, in order: V gene, D gene, J gene, clone size, CDR3 DNA, CDR3 protein. D genes are given only for firm matches. The size field is filled for only some rows; it gives once, few, many or a size class.

TRBV13	-	TRBJ2-3	-	TGTGCCAGCAGACTCACACAGTTCACAGATACGCAGTATTTT	CASRLTQFTDTQYF
TRBV28	-	TRBJ1-2	once	TGTGCCAGCAGTTTATCAGGCGTCTATGGCTACACCTTC	CASSLSGVYGYTF
TRBV2	-	TRBJ1-3	-	TGTGCCAGCAGTGCCAGGCAGGGATCTGGAAACACCATATATTTT	CASSARQGSGNTIYF
TRBV10-2	TRBD1	TRBJ1-1	once	TGCGCCAGCACCCCGGGGACAGGGGTTGTGGGGTACACTGAAGCTTTCTTT	CASTPGTGVVGYTEAFF
TRBV5-4	-	TRBJ1-4	few	TGTGCCAGCAGCGGCGGGGTGACAGCGCCCTCGGGAACTAATGAAAAACTGTTTTTT	CASSGGVTAPSGTNEKLFF
TRBV29-1	-	TRBJ2-7	once	TGCAGCGTTGAAGTTAGCCGGAGGGAGCAGTACTTC	CSVEVSRREQYF
TRBV7-3	TRBD1	TRBJ2-1	-	TGTGCCAGCAGCTCAACCCTAACAGGGGCGGGTAATAATGAGCAGTTCTTC	CASSSTLTGAGNNEQFF
TRBV27	TRBD2	TRBJ2-3	-	TGTGCCAGCAGGGAAAACCCCAGACTAGCGGGGGCCGATACGCAGTATTTT	CASRENPRLAGADTQYF
TRBV2	TRBD1	TRBJ1-1	-	TGTGCCAGCAGGGGGCCGGGACAGAGTTTCTTT	CASRGPGQSFF
TRBV7-9	-	TRBJ1-3	-	TGTGCCAGCAGCTCGGCTAGAGGTGGCAGGGGAATAGGAAACACCATATATTTT	CASSSARGGRGIGNTIYF
TRBV5-4	-	TRBJ1-5	-	TGTGCCAGCAGCTTGGCAGGGGTCAATCAGCCCCAGCATTTT	CASSLAGVNQPQHF
TRBV4-2	TRBD1	TRBJ2-7	few	TGTGCCAGCAGCCAACCACGGACAGGGCGAGTCTACGAGCAGTACTTC	CASSQPRTGRVYEQYF
TRBV5-6	-	TRBJ2-7	-	TGTGCCAGCAGCTGGTCCAGGGGGGAAGTCTACGAGCAGTACTTC	CASSWSRGEVYEQYF
TRBV6-1	-	TRBJ2-5	once	TGTGCCAGCTTCAGGGTTCGAGAGACCCAGTACTTC	CASFRVRETQYF
TRBV2	TRBD1	TRBJ2-3	-	TGTGCCAGCAGTGAGGGACAGGGGGCGATCGGAACAGATACGCAGTATTTT	CASSEGQGAIGTDTQYF
TRBV27	TRBD2	TRBJ2-2	-	TGTGCCAGCAGTCTCTCAGCGGGAGGAACCGGGGAGCTGTTTTTT	CASSLSAGGTGELFF
TRBV9	-	TRBJ1-1	-	TGTGCCAGCAGCGGACAATTGAACACTGAAGCTTTCTTT	CASSGQLNTEAFF
TRBV28	-	TRBJ1-1	-	TGTGCCTTACAGCGGGGACATAGTATGAACACTGAAGCTTTCTTT	CALQRGHSMNTEAFF
TRBV11-3	-	TRBJ2-1	-	TGTGCCAGCAGCTTAACCCCCCCCGGGGTTTACAATGAGCAGTTCTTC	CASSLTPPGVYNEQFF
TRBV9	-	TRBJ1-3	-	TGTGCCAGCAGCGGCCCCCCAGAATTGGGAAACACCATATATTTT	CASSGPPELGNTIYF
TRBV5-6	-	TRBJ1-5	once	TGTGCCAGCAGCTCCTCGGGGCAGCCCCAGCATTTT	CASSSSGQPQHF
TRBV4-3	-	TRBJ1-2	-	TGCGCCAGCAGCCAAGGGTATCGCGACTATGGCTACACCTTC	CASSQGYRDYGYTF
TRBV2	TRBD1	TRBJ2-7	-	TGTGCCAGCAGTGGGACAGGAGCCTACGAGCAGTACTTC	CASSGTGAYEQYF
TRBV4-3	-	TRBJ1-3	-	TGCGCCAGCAGCCCCGGGACTTACTCTGGAAACACCATATATTTT	CASSPGTYSGNTIYF
TRBV29-1	-	TRBJ2-1	-	TGCAGCGCTACAAATGGAGGCCCGGGTGAGCAGTTCTTC	CSATNGGPGEQFF
TRBV7-2	TRBD1	TRBJ1-1	-	TGTGCCAGCAGCGTAGGACAGGGGAACACTGAAGCTTTCTTT	CASSVGQGNTEAFF
TRBV19	-	TRBJ1-1	-	TGTGCCAGTAGTATCTCCTTAGGGAGAGGGAAAGCTTTCTTT	CASSISLGRGKAFF
TRBV28	TRBD1	TRBJ2-7	-	TGTGCCAGCAGTGATGGGACAGGCCCTAAGTACGAGCAGTACTTC	CASSDGTGPKYEQYF
TRBV6-5	TRBD2	TRBJ2-1	-	TGTGCCAGCAGTCGCATTAGCGGGGGGGCCGATGAGCAGTTCTTC	CASSRISGGADEQFF
TRBV5-4	TRBD2	TRBJ2-7	-	TGTGCCAGCAGCTGGAGCGGGGGGAGCTCCTACGAGCAGTACTTC	CASSWSGGSSYEQYF
TRBV7-6	TRBD1	TRBJ2-7	-	TGTGCCAGCAGCTTGGGACAGGGGCACTACGAGCAGTACTTC	CASSLGQGHYEQYF
TRBV6-5	TRBD2	TRBJ2-2	-	TGTGCCGGGGGGAGCGGGGGGGCCTCCGGGGAGCTGTTTTTT	CAGGSGGASGELFF
TRBV10-3	-	TRBJ2-3	-	TGTGCCATCAGCGATAACCTCAGGGGCAACACAGATACGCAGTATTTT	CAISDNLRGNTDTQYF
TRBV9	-	TRBJ1-2	-	TGTGCCAGCACCTTGAGCGGGAACTATGGCTACACCTTC	CASTLSGNYGYTF
TRBV7-6	-	TRBJ1-3	-	TGTGCCAGCAGCTCGAGGGTCTGGGGGGCTGGAAACACCATATATTTT	CASSSRVWGAGNTIYF
TRBV5-4	-	TRBJ1-1	once	TGTGCCAGCAGCTGGACGGCGGGGCAGGACGGGCGTGAAGCTTTCTTT	CASSWTAGQDGREAFF